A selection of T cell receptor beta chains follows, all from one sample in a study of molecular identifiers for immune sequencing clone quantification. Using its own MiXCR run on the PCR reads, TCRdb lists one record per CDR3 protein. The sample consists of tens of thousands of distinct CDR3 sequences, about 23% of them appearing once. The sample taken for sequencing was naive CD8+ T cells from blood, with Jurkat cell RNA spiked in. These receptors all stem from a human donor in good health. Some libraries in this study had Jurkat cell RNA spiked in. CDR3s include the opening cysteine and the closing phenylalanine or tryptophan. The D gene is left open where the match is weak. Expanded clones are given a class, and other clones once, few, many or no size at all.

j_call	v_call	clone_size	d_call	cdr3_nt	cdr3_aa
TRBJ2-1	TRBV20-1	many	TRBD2	TGCAGTGCTAGGTACCTCCGGGGACTAGCGGGCAATGAGCAGTTCTTC	CSARYLRGLAGNEQFF
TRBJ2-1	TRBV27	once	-	TGTGCCAGCAGTCGGTTTTTGGCAGGGGATGAGCAGTTCTTC	CASSRFLAGDEQFF
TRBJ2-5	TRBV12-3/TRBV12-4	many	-	TGTGCCAGCAGTTTACTAGGCCCTCAGGAGACCCAGTACTTC	CASSLLGPQETQYF
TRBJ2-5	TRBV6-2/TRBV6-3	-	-	TGTGCCAGCAGTTACTCTTGGGAGACCCAGTACTTC	CASSYSWETQYF
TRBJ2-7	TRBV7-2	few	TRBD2	TGTGCCAGCAGCCCAAGAACTAGCGGGACATCCTACGAGCAGTACTTC	CASSPRTSGTSYEQYF
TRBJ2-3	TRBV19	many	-	TGTGCCAGTAGGAGAGAGGGAGGCACAGATACGCAGTATTTT	CASRREGGTDTQYF
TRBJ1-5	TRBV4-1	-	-	TGCGCCCGCAGCCAAGCGGGGGATCAGCCCCCGCATTTT	CARSQAGDQPPHF
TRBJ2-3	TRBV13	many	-	TGTGCCAGCAGCTTACTGGGCAGAGACATCACAGATACGCAGTATTTT	CASSLLGRDITDTQYF
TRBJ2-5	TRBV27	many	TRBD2	TGTGCCAGCAGTTTAAGCGGGGACCAAGAGACCCAGTACTTC	CASSLSGDQETQYF
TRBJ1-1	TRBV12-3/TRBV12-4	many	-	TGTGCCAGCAACCCGGGGACCGCCACTGAAGCTTTCTTT	CASNPGTATEAFF
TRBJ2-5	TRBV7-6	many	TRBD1	TGTGCCAGCAGCTTAGTACAGGGGGCAGAGACCCAGTACTTC	CASSLVQGAETQYF
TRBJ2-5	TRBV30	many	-	TGTGCCTGGAGTGCGGAGACCCAGTACTTC	CAWSAETQYF
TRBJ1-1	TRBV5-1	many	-	TGCGCCAGCAGCTTGTCACAGACGAACACTGAAGCTTTCTTT	CASSLSQTNTEAFF
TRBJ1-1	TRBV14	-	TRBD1	TGTGCCAGCAGCCAAGATCTAGATAGGGACAGGGGGCTTGGCACTGAAGCTTTCTTT	CASSQDLDRDRGLGTEAFF
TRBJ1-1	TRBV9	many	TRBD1	TGTGCCAGCAGCGGGGGACAGGTTATGAACACTGAAGCTTTCTTT	CASSGGQVMNTEAFF
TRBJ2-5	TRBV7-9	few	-	TGTGCCAGCAGCTTCGGGCAGGGCCAAGAGACCCAGTACTTC	CASSFGQGQETQYF
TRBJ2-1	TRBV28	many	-	TGTGCCAGCAGTTTGAGAACTAGCCTTTACAATGAGCAGTTCTTC	CASSLRTSLYNEQFF
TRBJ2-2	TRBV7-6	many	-	TGTGCCAGCAGCTCGGGGCGGGGAGCGAACACCGGGGAGCTGTTTTTT	CASSSGRGANTGELFF
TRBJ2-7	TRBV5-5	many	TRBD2	TGTGCCAGCAGCTTGGCCGCGGGGGGAGGCGAGCAGTACTTC	CASSLAAGGGEQYF
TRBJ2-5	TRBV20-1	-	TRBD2	TGCAGTGCCTTTCCAGCGGGAGGGGGGACCCAGTACTTC	CSAFPAGGGTQYF
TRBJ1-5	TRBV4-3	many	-	TGCGCCAGCAGCCAAGATGGGGCTCCCTCTTCGGGCAATCAGCCCCAGCATTTT	CASSQDGAPSSGNQPQHF
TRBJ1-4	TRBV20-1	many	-	TGCAGTGCTAGATTTTCGGCGGCTCCGAATGAAAAACTGTTTTTT	CSARFSAAPNEKLFF
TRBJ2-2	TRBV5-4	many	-	TGTGCCAGCAGCTTGGAACAGGGCCTTTCCCTGGACACCGGGGAGCTGTTTTTT	CASSLEQGLSLDTGELFF
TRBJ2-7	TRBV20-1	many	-	TGCAGTGCTAGAGATATCGGGGAGCAGTACTTC	CSARDIGEQYF
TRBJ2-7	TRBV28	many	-	TGTGCCAGCAGTTTTAGGGGGGGGAGGCTCGAGCAGTACTTC	CASSFRGGRLEQYF
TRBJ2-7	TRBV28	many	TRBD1	TGTGCCAGCAGTTTCCGGGACAGGGAGAACGAGCAGTACTTC	CASSFRDRENEQYF
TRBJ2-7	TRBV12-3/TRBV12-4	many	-	TGTGCCAGCAGTTTAGCGCTCAGGTACTCCGAGCAGTACTTC	CASSLALRYSEQYF
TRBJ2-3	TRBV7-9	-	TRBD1	TGTGCCAGCAGCTTAGCTCCGGGACAGGGTAGCACAGATACGCAGTATTTT	CASSLAPGQGSTDTQYF
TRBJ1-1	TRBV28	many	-	TGTGCCAGCAGTTTAGGGCGCGGGGTTAACACTGAAGCTTTCTTT	CASSLGRGVNTEAFF
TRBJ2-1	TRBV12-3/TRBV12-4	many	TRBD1	TGTGCCAGCAGTAGCACCGGGACAGGGGAAGTCAATGAGCAGTTCTTC	CASSSTGTGEVNEQFF
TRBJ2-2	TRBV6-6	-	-	TGTGCCAGCAGCAACGTGGTTTCCGGGGAGCTGTTTTTT	CASSNVVSGELFF
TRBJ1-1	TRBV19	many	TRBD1	TGTGCCAGTAGTCCCCGGGACAGGGGGCTGGGTGCTGAAGCTTTCTTT	CASSPRDRGLGAEAFF
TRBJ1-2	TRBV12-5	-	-	TGTGCTAGTGGTTTGGCAGGGGCCGCTGGCTCCACCTTC	CASGLAGAAGSTF
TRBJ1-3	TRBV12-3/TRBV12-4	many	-	TGTGCCAGCAGTTTAGGCGCAGCCTCTGGAAACACCATATATTTT	CASSLGAASGNTIYF
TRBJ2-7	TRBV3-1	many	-	TGTGCCAGCAGCCAAGATGGGAACGGTACCTACGAGCAGTACTTC	CASSQDGNGTYEQYF
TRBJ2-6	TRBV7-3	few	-	TGTGCCAGCAGCGAGACGGCTGGGGCCAACGTCCTGACTTTC	CASSETAGANVLTF
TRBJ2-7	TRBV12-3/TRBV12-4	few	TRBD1	TGTGCCAGCAGCATCACGGACAGGCCCTCCTACGAGCAGTACTTC	CASSITDRPSYEQYF
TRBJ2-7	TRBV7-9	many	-	TGTGCCAGCAGCTTAGGGTCGGGAGTCTTCTCCTACGAGCAGTACTTC	CASSLGSGVFSYEQYF
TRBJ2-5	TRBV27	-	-	TGTGCCAGCGGAACCTTCCAAGAGCCCCAGTACTTC	CASGTFQEPQYF
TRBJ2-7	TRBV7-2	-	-	TGTGCCAGCAGCCAGCGGTGGGGCTTCTACGAGCAGTACTTC	CASSQRWGFYEQYF
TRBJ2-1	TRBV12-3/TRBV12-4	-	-	TGTGCCAGCAGGACCAGCGGGTGGGCCGGGGATGAGCAGTTCTTC	CASRTSGWAGDEQFF
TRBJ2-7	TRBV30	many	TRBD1	TGTGCCTGGGGGGTTTGGGACAGGGGATTTGAGCAGTACTTC	CAWGVWDRGFEQYF
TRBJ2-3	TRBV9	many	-	TGTGCCAGCAGCGTAGTAGGAACATATGTTGATACGCAGTATTTT	CASSVVGTYVDTQYF
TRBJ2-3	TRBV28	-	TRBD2	TGTGCCAGCAGTCATCTAGCGGGAGGGCTCACAGATACGCAGTATTTT	CASSHLAGGLTDTQYF
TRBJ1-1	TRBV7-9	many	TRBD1	TGTGCCAGCAGCGGGGACAGGGATCAAATCACTGAAGCTTTCTTT	CASSGDRDQITEAFF
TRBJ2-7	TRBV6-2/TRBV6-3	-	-	TGTGCCAGCAGTTCCCAAGTTGGGACACTAGCCTACGAGCAGTACTTC	CASSSQVGTLAYEQYF